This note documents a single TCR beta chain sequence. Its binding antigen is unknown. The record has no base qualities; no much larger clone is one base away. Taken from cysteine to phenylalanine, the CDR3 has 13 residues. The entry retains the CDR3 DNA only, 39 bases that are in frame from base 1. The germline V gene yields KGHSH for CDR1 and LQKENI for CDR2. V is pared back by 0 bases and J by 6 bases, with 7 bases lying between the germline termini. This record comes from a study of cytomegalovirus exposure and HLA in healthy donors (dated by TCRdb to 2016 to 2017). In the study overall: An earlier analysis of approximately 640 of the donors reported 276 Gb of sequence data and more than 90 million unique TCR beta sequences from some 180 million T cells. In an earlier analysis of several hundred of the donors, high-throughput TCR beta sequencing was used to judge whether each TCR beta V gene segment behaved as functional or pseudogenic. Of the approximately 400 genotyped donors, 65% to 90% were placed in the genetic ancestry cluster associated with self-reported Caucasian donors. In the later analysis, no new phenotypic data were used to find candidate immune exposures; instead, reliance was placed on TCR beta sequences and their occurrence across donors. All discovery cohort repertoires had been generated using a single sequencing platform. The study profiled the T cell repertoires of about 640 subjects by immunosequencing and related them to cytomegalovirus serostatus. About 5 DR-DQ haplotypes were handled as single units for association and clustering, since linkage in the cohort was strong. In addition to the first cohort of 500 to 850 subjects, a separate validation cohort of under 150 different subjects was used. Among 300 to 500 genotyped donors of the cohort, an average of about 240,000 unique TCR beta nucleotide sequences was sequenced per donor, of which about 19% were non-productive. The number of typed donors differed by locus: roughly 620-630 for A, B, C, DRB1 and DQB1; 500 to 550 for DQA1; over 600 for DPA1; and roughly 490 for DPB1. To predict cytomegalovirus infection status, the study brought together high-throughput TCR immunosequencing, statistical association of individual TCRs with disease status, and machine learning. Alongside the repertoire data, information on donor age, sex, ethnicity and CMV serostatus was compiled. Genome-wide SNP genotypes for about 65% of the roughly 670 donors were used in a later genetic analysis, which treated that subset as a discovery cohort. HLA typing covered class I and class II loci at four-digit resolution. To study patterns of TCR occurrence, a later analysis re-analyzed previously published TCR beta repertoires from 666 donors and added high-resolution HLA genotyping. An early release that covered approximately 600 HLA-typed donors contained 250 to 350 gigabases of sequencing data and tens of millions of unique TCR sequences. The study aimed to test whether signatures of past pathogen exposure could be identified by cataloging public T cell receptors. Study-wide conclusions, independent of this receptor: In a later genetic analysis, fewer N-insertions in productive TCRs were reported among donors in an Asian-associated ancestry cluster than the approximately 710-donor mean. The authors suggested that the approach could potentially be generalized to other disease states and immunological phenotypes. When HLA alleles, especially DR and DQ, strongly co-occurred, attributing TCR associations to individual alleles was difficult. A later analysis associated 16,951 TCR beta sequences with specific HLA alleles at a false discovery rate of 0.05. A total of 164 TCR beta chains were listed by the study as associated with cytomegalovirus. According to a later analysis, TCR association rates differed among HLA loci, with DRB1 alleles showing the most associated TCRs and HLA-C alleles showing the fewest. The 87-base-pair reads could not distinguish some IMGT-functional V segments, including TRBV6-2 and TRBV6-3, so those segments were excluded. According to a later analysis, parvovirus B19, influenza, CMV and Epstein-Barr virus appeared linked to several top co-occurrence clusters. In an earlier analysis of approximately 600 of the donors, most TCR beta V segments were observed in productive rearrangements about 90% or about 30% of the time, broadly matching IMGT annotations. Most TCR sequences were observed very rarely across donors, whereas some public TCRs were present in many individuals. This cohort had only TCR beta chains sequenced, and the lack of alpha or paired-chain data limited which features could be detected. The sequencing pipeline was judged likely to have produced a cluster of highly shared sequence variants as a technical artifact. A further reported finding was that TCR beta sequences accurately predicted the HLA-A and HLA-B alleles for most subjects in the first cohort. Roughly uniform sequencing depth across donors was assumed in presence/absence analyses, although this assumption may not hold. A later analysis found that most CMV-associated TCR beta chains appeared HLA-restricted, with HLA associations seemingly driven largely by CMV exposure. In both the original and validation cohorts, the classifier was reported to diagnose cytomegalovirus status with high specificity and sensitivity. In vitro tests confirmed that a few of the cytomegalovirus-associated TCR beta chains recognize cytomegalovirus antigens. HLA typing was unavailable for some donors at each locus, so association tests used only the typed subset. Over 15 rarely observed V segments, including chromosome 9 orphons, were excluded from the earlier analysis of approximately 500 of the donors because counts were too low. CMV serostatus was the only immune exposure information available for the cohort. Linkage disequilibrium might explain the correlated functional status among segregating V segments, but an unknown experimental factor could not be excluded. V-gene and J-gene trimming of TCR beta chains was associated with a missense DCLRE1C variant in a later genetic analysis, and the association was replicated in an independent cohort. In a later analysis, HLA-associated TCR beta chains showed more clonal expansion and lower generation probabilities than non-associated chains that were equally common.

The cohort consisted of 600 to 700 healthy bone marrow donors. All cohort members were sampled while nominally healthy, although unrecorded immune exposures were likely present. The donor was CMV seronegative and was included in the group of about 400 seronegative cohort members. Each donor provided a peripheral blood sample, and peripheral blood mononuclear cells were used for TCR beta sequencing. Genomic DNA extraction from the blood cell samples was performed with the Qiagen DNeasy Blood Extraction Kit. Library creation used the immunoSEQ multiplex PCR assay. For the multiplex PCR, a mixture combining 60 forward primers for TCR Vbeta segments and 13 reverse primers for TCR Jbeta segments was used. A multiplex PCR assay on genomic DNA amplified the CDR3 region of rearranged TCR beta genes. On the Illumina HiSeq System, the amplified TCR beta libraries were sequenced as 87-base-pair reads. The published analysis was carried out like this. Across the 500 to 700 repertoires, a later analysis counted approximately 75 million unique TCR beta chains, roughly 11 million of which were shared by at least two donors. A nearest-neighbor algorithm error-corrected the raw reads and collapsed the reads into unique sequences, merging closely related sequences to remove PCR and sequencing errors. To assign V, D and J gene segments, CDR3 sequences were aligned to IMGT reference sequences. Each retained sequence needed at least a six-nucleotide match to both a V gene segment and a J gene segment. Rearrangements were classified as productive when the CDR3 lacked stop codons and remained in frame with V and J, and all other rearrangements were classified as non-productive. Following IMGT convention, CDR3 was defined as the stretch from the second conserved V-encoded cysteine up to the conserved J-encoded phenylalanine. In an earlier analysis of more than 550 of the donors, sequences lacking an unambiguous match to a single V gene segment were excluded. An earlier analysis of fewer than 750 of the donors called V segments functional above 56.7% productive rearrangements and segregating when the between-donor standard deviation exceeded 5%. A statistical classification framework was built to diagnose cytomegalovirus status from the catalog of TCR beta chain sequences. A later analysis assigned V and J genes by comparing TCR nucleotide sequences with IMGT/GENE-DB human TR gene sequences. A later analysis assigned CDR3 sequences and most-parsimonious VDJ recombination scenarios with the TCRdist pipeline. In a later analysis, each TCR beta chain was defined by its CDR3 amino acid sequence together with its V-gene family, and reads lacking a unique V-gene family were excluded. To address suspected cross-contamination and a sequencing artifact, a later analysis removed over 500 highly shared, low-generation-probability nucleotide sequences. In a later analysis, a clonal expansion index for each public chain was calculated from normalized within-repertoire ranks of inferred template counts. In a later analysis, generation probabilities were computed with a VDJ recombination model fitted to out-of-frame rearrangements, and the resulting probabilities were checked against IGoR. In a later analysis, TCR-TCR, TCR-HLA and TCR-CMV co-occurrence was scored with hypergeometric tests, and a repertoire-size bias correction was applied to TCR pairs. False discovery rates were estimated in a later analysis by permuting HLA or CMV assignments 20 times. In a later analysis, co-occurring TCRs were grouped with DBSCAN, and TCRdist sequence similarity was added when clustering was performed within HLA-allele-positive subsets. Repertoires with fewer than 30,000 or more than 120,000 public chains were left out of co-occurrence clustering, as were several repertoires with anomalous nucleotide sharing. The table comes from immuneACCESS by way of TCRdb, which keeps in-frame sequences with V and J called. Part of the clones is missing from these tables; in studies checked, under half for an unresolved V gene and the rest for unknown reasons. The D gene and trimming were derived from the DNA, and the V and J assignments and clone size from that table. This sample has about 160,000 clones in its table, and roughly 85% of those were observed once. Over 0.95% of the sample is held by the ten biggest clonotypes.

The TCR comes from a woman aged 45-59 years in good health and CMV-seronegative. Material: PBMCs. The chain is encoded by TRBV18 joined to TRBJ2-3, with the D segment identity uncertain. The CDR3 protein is CASSPPVRDTQYF. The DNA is TGTGCCAGCTCACCACCGGTCAGGGATACGCAGTATTTT.